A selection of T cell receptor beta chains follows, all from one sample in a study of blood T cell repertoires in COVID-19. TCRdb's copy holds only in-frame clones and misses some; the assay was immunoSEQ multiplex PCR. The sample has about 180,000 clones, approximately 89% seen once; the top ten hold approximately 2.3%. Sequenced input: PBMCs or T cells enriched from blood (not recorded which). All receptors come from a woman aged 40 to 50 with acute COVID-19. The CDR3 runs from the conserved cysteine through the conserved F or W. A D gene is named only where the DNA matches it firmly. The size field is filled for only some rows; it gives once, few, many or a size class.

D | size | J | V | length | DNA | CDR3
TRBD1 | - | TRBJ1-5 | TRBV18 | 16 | TGTGCCAGCTCACCCGGACAGGGTGCGAGCAATCAGCCCCAGCATTTT | CASSPGQGASNQPQHF
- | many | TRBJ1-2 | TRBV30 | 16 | TGTGCCTGGAGCCAAAGCTGGGGGAGGGATAACTATGGCTACACCTTC | CAWSQSWGRDNYGYTF
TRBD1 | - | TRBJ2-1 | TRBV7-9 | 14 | TGTGCCAGCAGCTTCGGACAGGGGAGCGATGAGCAGTTCTTC | CASSFGQGSDEQFF
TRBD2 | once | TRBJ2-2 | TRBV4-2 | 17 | TGTGCCAGCAGCCAAGTTGCGGGGGGTCGGAACACCGGGGAGCTGTTTTTT | CASSQVAGGRNTGELFF
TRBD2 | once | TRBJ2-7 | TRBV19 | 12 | TGTGCCGCAGGCCCCGGGAGGTACGAGCAGTACTTC | CAAGPGRYEQYF
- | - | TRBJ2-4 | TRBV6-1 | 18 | TGTGCCAGCAGTGAAAATCGACGGCCTTCTAGCAACAAAAACATTCAGTACTTC | CASSENRRPSSNKNIQYF
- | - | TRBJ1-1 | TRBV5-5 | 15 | TGTGCCAGCAGCGGATCCCTCCCCGGGTACACTGAAGCTTTCTTT | CASSGSLPGYTEAFF
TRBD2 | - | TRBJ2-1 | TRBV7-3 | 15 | TGTGCCAGCAGCTCACTAGCGGGGGGCTACAATGAGCAGTTCTTC | CASSSLAGGYNEQFF
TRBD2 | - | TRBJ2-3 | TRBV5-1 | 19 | TGCGCCAGCAGTTTGGCTAAGACTAGCGGGCCTTCAAGCACAGATACGCAGTATTTT | CASSLAKTSGPSSTDTQYF
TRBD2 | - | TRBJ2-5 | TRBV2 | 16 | TGTGCCAGCACCGAGAGGCTAGCGGGGGGGCGGCAGACCCAGTACTTC | CASTERLAGGRQTQYF
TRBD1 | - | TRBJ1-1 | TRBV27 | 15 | TGTGCCAGCAGGAAGACAGGGCTCCGTGGCACTGAAGCTTTCTTT | CASRKTGLRGTEAFF
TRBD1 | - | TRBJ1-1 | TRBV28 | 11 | TGTGCCACTAAGGGGGCCACTGAAGCTTTCTTT | CATKGATEAFF
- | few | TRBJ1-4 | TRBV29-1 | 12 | TGCAGCGTATCTTTCGGGAATGAAAAACTGTTTTTT | CSVSFGNEKLFF
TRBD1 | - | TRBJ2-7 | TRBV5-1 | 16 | TGCGCCAGCAGCTTGGCCCGACAGGGAAGCTCCTACGAGCAGTACTTC | CASSLARQGSSYEQYF
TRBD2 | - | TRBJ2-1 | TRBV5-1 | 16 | TGCGCCAGCAGCATACTAGCGGGAGAGGCCTACAATGAGCAGTTCTTC | CASSILAGEAYNEQFF
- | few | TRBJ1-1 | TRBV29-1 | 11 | TGCAGCGTTGAGGTCAGCACTGAAGCTTTCTTT | CSVEVSTEAFF
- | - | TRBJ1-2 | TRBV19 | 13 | TGTGCCAGTAGTATGATCGCCCAGTCCAGCTACACCTTC | CASSMIAQSSYTF
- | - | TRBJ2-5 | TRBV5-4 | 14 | TGTGCCAGCAGCTTGATTAGGGGGCAAGAGACCCAGTACTTC | CASSLIRGQETQYF
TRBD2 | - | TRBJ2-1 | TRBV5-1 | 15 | TGCGCCAGCAGTTTGCTAGCGGGAGGAAACAATGAGCAGTTCTTC | CASSLLAGGNNEQFF
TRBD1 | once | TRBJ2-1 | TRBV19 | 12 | TGTGCCAGCGAGGGGACAGGGCCTGAGCAGTTCTTC | CASEGTGPEQFF
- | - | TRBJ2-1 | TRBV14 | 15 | TGTGCCAGCAGCCAAGATCAACAAATTTACAATGAGCAGTTCTTC | CASSQDQQIYNEQFF
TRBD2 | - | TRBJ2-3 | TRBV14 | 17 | TGTGCCAGCAGCCAAGTAGGGGCAGGGCGGGAGAGAGATACGCAGTATTTT | CASSQVGAGRERDTQYF
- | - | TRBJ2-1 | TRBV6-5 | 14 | TGTGCCAGCAGAACCGACAGATCCTACAATGAGCAGTTCTTC | CASRTDRSYNEQFF
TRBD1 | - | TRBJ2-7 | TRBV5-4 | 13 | TGTGCCAGCAGCTGGAACAGGGGCTACGAGCAGTACTTC | CASSWNRGYEQYF
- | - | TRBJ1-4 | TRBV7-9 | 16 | TGTGCCAGCAGCTTCATATCAGGGGCGTACAGTGAAAAACTGTTTTTT | CASSFISGAYSEKLFF
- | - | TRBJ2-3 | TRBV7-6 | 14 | TGTGCCAGCAGCTTTTTGGAGAGCTCAGATACGCAGTATTTT | CASSFLESSDTQYF
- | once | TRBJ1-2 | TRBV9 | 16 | TGTGCCAGCAGCGTAGAAAGTACAGGGTTGTACTATGGCTACACCTTC | CASSVESTGLYYGYTF
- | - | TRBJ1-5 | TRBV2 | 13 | TGTGCCAGCAGTGGGGGGGAAAATCAGCCCCAGCATTTT | CASSGGENQPQHF